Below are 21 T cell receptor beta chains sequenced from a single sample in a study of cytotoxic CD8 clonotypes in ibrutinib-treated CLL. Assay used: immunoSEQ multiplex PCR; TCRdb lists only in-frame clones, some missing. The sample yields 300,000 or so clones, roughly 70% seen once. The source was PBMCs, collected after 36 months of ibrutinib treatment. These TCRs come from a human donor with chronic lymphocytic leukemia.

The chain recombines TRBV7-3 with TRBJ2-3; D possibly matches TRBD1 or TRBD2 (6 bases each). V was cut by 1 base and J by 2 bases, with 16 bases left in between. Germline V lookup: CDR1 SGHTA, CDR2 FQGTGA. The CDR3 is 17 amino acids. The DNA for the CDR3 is TGTGCCAGCAGCTTAATAGGAAGGGGGGCCACCACAGATACGCAGTATTTT. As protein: CASSLIGRGATTDTQYF.

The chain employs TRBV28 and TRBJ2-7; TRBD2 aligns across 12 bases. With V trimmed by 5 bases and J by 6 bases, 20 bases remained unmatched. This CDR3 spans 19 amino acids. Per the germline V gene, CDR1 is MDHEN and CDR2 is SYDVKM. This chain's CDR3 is CASSPSRPGLAGGPSEQYF. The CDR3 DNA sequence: TGTGCCAGCAGTCCCTCCCGGCCCGGGCTAGCGGGAGGGCCCTCCGAGCAGTACTTC.

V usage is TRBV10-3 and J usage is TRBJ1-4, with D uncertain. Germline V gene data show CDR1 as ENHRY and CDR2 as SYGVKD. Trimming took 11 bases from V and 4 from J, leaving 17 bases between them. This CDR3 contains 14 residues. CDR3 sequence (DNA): TGTGCCTCCTCATCCGGATCTATTAATGAAAAACTGTTTTTT. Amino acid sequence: CASSSGSINEKLFF.

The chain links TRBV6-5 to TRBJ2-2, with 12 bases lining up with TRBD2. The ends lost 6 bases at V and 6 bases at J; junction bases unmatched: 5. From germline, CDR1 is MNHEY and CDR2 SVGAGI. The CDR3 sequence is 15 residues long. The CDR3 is CASRLAGGVAGELFF. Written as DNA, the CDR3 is TGTGCCAGCAGACTAGCGGGGGGCGTAGCCGGGGAGCTGTTTTTT.

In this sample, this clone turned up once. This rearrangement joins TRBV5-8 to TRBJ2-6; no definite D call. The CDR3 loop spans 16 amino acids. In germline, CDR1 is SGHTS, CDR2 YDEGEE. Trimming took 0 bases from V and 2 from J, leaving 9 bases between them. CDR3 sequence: CASSLVVGTGANVLTF. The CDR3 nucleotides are TGTGCCAGCAGCTTGGTTGTGGGGACTGGGGCCAACGTCCTGACTTTC.

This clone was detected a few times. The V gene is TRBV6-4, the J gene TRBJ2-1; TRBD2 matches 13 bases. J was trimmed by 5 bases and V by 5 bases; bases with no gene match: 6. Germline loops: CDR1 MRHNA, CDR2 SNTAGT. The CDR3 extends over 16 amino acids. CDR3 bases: TGTGCCAGCAGTAGAAGCGGGACTAGCGGGGACAATGAGCAGTTCTTC. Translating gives CASSRSGTSGDNEQFF.

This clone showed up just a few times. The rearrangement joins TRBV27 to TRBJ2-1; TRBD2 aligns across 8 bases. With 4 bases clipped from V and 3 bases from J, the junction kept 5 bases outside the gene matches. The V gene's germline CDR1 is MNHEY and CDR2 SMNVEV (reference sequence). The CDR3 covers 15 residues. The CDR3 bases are TGTGCCAGCAGTTACGTAGCGGGACACTACAATGAGCAGTTCTTC. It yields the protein CASSYVAGHYNEQFF.

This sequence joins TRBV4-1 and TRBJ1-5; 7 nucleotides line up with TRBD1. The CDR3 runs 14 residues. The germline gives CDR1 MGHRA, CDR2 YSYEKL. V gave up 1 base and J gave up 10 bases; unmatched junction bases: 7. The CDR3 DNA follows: TGCGCCAGCAGCCAAGCCACCGACAGGGCACCCCAGCATTTT. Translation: CASSQATDRAPQHF.

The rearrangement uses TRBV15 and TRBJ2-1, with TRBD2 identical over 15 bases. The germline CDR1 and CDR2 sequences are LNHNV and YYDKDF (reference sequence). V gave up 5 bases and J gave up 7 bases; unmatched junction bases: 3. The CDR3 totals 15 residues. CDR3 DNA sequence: TGTGCCACCAGCGGAGGGACTAGCGGGAGGAATGAGCAGTTCTTC. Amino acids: CATSGGTSGRNEQFF.

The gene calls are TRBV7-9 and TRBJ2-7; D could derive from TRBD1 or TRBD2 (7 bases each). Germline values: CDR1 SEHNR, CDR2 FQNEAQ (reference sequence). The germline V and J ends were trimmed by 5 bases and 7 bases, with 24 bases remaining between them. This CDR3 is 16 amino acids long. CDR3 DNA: TGTGCCAGCAGCCTCCTAGCAGGGCAGGGGGAGGGAGAGCAGTACTTC. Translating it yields CASSLLAGQGEGEQYF.

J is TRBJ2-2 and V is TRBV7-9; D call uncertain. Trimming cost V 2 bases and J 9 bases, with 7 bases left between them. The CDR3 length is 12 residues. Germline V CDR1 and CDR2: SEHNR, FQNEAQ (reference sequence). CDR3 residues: CASSLFVRELFF. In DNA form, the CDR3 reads TGTGCCAGCAGCTTATTCGTCCGGGAGCTGTTTTTT. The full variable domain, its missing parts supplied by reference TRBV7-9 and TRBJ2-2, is DTGVSQNPRHKITKRGQNVTFRCDPISEHNRLYWYRQTLGQGPEFLTYFQNEAQLEKSRLLSDRFSAERPKGSFSTLEIQRTEQGDSAMYLCASSLFVRELFFGEGSRLTVL.

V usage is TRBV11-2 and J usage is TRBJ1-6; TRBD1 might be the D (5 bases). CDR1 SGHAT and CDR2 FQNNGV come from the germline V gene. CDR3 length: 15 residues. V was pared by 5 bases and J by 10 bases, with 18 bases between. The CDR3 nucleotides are TGTGCCAGCAGCCCTCGCTCCGGCAGGGAATCACCCCTCCACTTT. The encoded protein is CASSPRSGRESPLHF.

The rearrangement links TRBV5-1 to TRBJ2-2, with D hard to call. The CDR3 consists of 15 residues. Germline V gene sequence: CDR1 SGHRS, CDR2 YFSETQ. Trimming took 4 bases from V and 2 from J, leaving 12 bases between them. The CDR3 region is CASSLHRLNTGELFF. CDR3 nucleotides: TGCGCCAGCAGCCTCCATAGACTCAACACCGGGGAGCTGTTTTTT.

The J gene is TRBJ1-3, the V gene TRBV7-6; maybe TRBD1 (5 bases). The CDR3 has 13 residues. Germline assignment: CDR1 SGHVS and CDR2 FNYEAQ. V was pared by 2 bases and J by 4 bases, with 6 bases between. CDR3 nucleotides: TGTGCCAGCAGCTTATCAGGGGGAAACACCATATATTTT. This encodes CASSLSGGNTIYF.

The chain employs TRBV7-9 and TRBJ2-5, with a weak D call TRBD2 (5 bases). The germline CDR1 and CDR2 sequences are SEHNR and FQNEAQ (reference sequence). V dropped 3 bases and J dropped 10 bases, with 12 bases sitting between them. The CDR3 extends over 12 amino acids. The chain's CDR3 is CASSLDFMSQYF. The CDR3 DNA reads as TGTGCCAGCAGCTTGGACTTCATGAGCCAGTACTTC.

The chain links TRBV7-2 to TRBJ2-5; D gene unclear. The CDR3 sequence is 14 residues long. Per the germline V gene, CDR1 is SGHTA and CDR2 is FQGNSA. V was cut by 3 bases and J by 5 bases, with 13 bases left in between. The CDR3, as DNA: TGTGCCAGCAGCTTTGGACCGACCGGGGAGACCCAGTACTTC. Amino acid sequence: CASSFGPTGETQYF.

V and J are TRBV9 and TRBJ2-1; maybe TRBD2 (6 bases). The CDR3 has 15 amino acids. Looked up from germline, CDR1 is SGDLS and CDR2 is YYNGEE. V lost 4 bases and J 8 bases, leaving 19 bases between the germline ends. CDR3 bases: TGTGCCAGCAGCCCCGGACTAAGTCTTGGGGATGAGCAGTTCTTC. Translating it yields CASSPGLSLGDEQFF.

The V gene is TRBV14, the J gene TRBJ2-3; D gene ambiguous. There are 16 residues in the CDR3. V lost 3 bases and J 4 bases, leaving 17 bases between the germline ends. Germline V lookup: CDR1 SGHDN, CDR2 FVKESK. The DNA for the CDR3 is TGTGCCAGCAGCCAGGACCTAGATTTTTCATCAGATACGCAGTATTTT. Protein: CASSQDLDFSSDTQYF.

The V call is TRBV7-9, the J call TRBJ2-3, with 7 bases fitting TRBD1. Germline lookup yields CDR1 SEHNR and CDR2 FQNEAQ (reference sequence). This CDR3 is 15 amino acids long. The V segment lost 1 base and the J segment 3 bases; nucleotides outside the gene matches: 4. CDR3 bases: TGTGCCAGCAGCTTAGTGAGGGGGCATACAGATACGCAGTATTTT. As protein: CASSLVRGHTDTQYF.

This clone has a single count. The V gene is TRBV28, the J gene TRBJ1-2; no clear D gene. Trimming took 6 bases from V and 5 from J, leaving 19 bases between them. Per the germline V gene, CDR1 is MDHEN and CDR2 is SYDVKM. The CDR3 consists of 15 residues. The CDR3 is CASSQSSPQLYGYTF. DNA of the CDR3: TGTGCCAGCAGCCAGAGCAGTCCTCAACTGTATGGCTACACCTTC.

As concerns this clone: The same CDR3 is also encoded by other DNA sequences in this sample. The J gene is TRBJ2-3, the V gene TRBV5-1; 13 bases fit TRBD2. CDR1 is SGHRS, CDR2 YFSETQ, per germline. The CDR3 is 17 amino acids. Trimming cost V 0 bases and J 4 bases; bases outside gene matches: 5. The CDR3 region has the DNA TGCGCCAGCAGCTTGGCCGGACTAGCGGGGGCGTCAGATACGCAGTATTTT. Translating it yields CASSLAGLAGASDTQYF.